Presented here are 21 T cell receptor beta chains from one specimen sequenced in a study of CD8 T cells in ankylosing spondylitis. Study outcomes and limitations: Blood of patients with ankylosing spondylitis appeared to be characterized by a TCR beta motif of eight highly homologous variants.

These receptors lack a known antigen. TCRdb called the 5' RACE reads again in MiXCR, with one record for every CDR3 protein. Here the sample spans hundreds of thousands of distinct CDR3 sequences, 10% to 15% being singletons. Sequenced material: blood, either unsorted or a sorted T cell fraction (not recorded which). The receptors stem from a male donor with ankylosing spondylitis.

This chain joins TRBV5-1 and TRBJ2-1; D uncertain. V lost 0 bases, J lost 2 bases, and 9 bases lay in between. Germline V gene data show CDR1 as SGHRS and CDR2 as YFSETQ. The CDR3 covers 15 residues. Here the CDR3 DNA reads TGCGCCAGCAGCTTGGTGTCGGACGCCTACAATGAGCAGTTCTTC. Protein sequence: CASSLVSDAYNEQFF.

This sequence joins TRBV5-1 and TRBJ1-1; 9 bases map to TRBD1. The CDR3 contains 16 residues. CDR1 is SGHRS, CDR2 YFSETQ, per germline. V was pared by 3 bases and J by 6 bases, with 12 bases of the junction left unmatched. The CDR3 region is CASSSGQGTTRAEAFF. The CDR3 nucleotides are TGCGCCAGCAGCTCCGGACAGGGGACGACTCGCGCTGAAGCTTTCTTT.

The V gene is TRBV7-9, the J gene TRBJ2-3, with TRBD2 matching 8 bases. Germline values: CDR1 SEHNR, CDR2 FQNEAQ (reference sequence). V dropped 8 bases and J dropped 2; count of bases not matched to a gene: 6. The CDR3 runs 14 residues. The CDR3 nucleotides are TGTGCCAGCGCCGGGGGACTAGTCACAGATACGCAGTATTTT. Residues: CASAGGLVTDTQYF. Combining the CDR3 with reference TRBV7-9 and TRBJ2-3 gives the whole variable domain DTGVSQNPRHKITKRGQNVTFRCDPISEHNRLYWYRQTLGQGPEFLTYFQNEAQLEKSRLLSDRFSAERPKGSFSTLEIQRTEQGDSAMYLCASAGGLVTDTQYFGPGTRLTVL.

This clonotype was found a few times. The chain is built from TRBV27 and TRBJ1-2, with a weak D call TRBD1 (5 bases). V was pared by 8 bases and J by 8 bases, with 18 bases between. Germline CDR1 is MNHEY and CDR2 is SMNVEV (reference sequence). This CDR3 has 13 residues. The CDR3 DNA reads TGTGCCAGCTCAACTCCAGGGTATGGGGGCTACACCTTC. Translated, it gives CASSTPGYGGYTF.

The J gene is TRBJ2-3, the V gene TRBV4-2; 10 nucleotides align to TRBD1. There are 18 residues in the CDR3. V shed 4 bases and J 5 bases; nucleotides not matched to a gene: 15. Germline V gene lookup returns CDR1 LGHNA and CDR2 YNFKEQ. CDR3 sequence: CASSRSLRDRGQGDTQYF. The CDR3 nucleotides are TGTGCCAGCAGCCGAAGCCTTAGAGACAGGGGGCAGGGAGATACGCAGTATTTT.

The rearrangement joins TRBV20-1 to TRBJ1-1; unclear D gene. The CDR3 extends over 11 amino acids. Trimming left V 1 base short and J 4 bases short, with 4 bases between. Germline V gives CDR1 DFQATT, CDR2 SNEGSKA (reference sequence). CDR3 sequence: CSARARTEAFF. Here the CDR3 DNA reads TGCAGTGCTAGAGCCCGCACTGAAGCTTTCTTT.

The V gene is TRBV4-3, the J gene TRBJ2-7; D might be TRBD2 (6 bases). The ends were cut back, 0 bases at V and 2 bases at J, with 20 bases in the middle. The CDR3 is made up of 18 amino acids. The germline CDR1 and CDR2 sequences are LGHNA and YSLEER. The CDR3 here is CASSQDLNGGDWTYEQYF. The CDR3 bases are TGCGCCAGCAGCCAAGACTTGAACGGGGGAGACTGGACCTACGAGCAGTACTTC.

This clonotype has ten or more counts. The V gene is TRBV29-1, the J gene TRBJ2-7; D is tentatively TRBD1 or TRBD2 (6 bases each). Germline loops: CDR1 SQVTM, CDR2 ANQGSEA. Deletions cut 4 bases from V and 0 bases from J, with 13 bases between. CDR3 length: 14 residues. The CDR3 region has the DNA TGCAGCGTTGGGAGGGGGTTGGGCTCCTACGAGCAGTACTTC. It encodes CSVGRGLGSYEQYF.

This clonotype was detected ten times or more. The J gene is TRBJ2-7, the V gene TRBV20-1; 12 nucleotides align to TRBD2. CDR3 length: 12 amino acids. Germline-derived CDR1 and CDR2 are DFQATT and SNEGSKA (reference sequence). V was pared by 3 bases and J by 7 bases, with 1 base of the junction left unmatched. CDR3 nucleotide sequence: TGCAGTGCTAGCCTAGCGGGGGGGGAGCAGTACTTC. Amino acids: CSASLAGGEQYF.

This clonotype turned up a few times. The CDR3 here is CASSTLQGVNTEAFF. The CDR3 coding sequence is TGCGCCAGCAGCACGTTACAGGGGGTGAACACTGAAGCTTTCTTT. The chain couples TRBV5-1 to TRBJ1-1; 8 bases line up with TRBD1. From germline, CDR1 is SGHRS and CDR2 YFSETQ. After removal of 4 bases from V and 0 bases from J, the junction contained 5 bases not matched to a gene. The CDR3 sequence is 15 residues long.

J is TRBJ2-1 and V is TRBV7-2; D is perhaps TRBD1 (5 bases). With 4 bases removed from V and 14 bases from J, the gap between germline ends came to 15 bases. The CDR3 extends over 12 amino acids. CDR1 is SGHTA and CDR2 is FQGNSA in the germline V gene. Here the CDR3 DNA reads TGTGCCAGCAGCTATTACGAACAGGCCGAGTTCTTC. This gives the protein CASSYYEQAEFF.

In its sample, this clonotype was seen a few times. This chain links TRBV4-2 with TRBJ2-1; TRBD2 aligns across 15 bases. CDR3 length equals 17 residues. Germline trimming cut 4 bases from V and 4 bases from J; bases unmatched to any gene: 5. CDR1 LGHNA and CDR2 YNFKEQ come from the germline V gene. The CDR3 bases are TGTGCCAGCAGCCCCTCGGGACTAGCGGGGGGATACAATGAGCAGTTCTTC. Translation gives CASSPSGLAGGYNEQFF.

There are a few counts of this clonotype. The V gene is TRBV20-1, the J gene TRBJ1-5, with 7 bases that match TRBD1. Germline assignment: CDR1 DFQATT and CDR2 SNEGSKA (reference sequence). The CDR3 length is 16 residues. V gave up 5 bases and J gave up 1 base; unmatched junction bases: 11. The CDR3 DNA sequence: TGCAGTGCTTGTGACAGGGTGAGGGGAAGCAATCAGCCCCAGCATTTT. It translates to CSACDRVRGSNQPQHF.

The chain combines TRBV20-1 with TRBJ2-7, with TRBD2 matching over 7 bases. The CDR3 runs to 16 residues. Looked up from germline, CDR1 is DFQATT and CDR2 is SNEGSKA (reference sequence). V lost 3 bases and J lost 0; bases outside the gene matches: 11. In DNA, the CDR3 is TGCAGTGCTAGTGGGAGGGAGGAGGGTGACTCCTACGAGCAGTACTTC. Residues: CSASGREEGDSYEQYF.

This clonotype was detected ten times or more. This chain joins TRBV5-1 and TRBJ2-5; D is tentatively TRBD1 or TRBD2 (5 bases each). From germline, CDR1 is SGHRS and CDR2 YFSETQ. V lost 4 bases and J 5 bases, leaving 18 bases between the germline ends. This CDR3 has 15 residues. The CDR3 region has the DNA TGCGCCAGCAGCCAAATTGGGACGTTTCGGGAGACCCAGTACTTC. This encodes CASSQIGTFRETQYF.

The rearrangement links TRBV6-6 to TRBJ2-7; 8 nucleotides line up with TRBD1. Germline V gene data show CDR1 as MNHNY and CDR2 as SVGAGI (reference sequence). The CDR3 sequence is 13 residues long. V shed 2 bases and J 7 bases; nucleotides not matched to a gene: 4. Written as DNA, the CDR3 is TGTGCCAGCAGTTACCAGGGGGCGGGTGAGCAGTACTTC. This codes for CASSYQGAGEQYF.

The sample holds a few counts of this clonotype. The chain carries TRBV6-2 or TRBV6-3 and TRBJ2-3; 7 positions match TRBD1. The germline V gene has CDR1 MNHEY and CDR2 SVGEGT. V lost 5 bases to trimming and J lost 7 bases; unmatched junction nucleotides: 9. The CDR3 contains 14 residues. CDR3: CASSDTDRVNTQYF. The CDR3 bases are TGTGCCAGCAGTGATACTGACAGGGTGAATACGCAGTATTTT.

This clonotype was counted between two and nine times. Germline and junction disagree at one end, which may indicate a read error. The genes are TRBV20-1 and TRBJ2-5; TRBD2 matches 11 bases. There are 13 residues in the CDR3. CDR1 is DFQATT, CDR2 SNEGSKA, per germline (reference sequence). CDR3 coding DNA: TGCAGTGTCTCGAGACTAGCGGGGTCTCCGAGAGCCTTC. It yields the protein CSVSRLAGSPRAF.

The chain carries TRBV20-1 and TRBJ2-3, with a weak D call TRBD2 (5 bases). The CDR3 length is 16 residues. V lost 3 bases and J 6 bases, leaving 22 bases between the germline ends. The germline V gene has CDR1 DFQATT and CDR2 SNEGSKA (reference sequence). The CDR3 reads CSASHGSGRTPDTQYF. The CDR3, as DNA: TGCAGTGCTAGCCATGGGAGCGGACGAACCCCCGATACGCAGTATTTT.

The chain is built from TRBV10-3 and TRBJ2-5; TRBD1 matches 7 bases. CDR3 length: 12 amino acids. The junction had 3 bases not matched to a gene; V was cut back by 10 bases and J by 1 base. Per the germline V gene, CDR1 is ENHRY and CDR2 is SYGVKD. The CDR3 bases are TGTGCCAGCGGACAGGCCCAAGAGACCCAGTACTTC. Its protein product is CASGQAQETQYF.

The gene calls are TRBV20-1 and TRBJ1-5; possible D gene TRBD1, 5 bases. CDR3 length: 13 residues. V was clipped by 5 bases and J by 10 bases, with 18 bases between them. The germline V gene encodes CDR1 DFQATT and CDR2 SNEGSKA (reference sequence). The DNA for the CDR3 is TGCAGTGCTGTGCGAGGGGCGCGAGGTCCCCAGCATTTT. It translates to CSAVRGARGPQHF.